The entry below describes one T cell receptor (beta chain). The data originate from a study of blood T cell repertoires in COVID-19. The overall study: COVID-19 samples, acute and convalescent, were from the United States, Italy and Spain. From T cells, B-cell-depleted T cells, or PBMCs came the material, which was cDNA or gDNA.

Seattle-derived patients entered the study during active infection and were followed longitudinally. In the source study's methods: Scientists estimated how many nucleated cells there were by amplifying reference gene primers. TCRdb's copy holds only in-frame clones and misses some; the assay was immunoSEQ multiplex PCR. That table supplies the V and J calls and clone size; D and trimming were determined from the DNA. The table shows 68,000 or so clones, with roughly 91% occurring only once. The CDR3 runs 15 residues. The J segment lost 7 bases and the V segment lost 3 bases, leaving 6 bases of the junction unmatched. Germline CDR1 reads LNHDA; CDR2 reads SQIVND (reference sequence).

Specimen: peripheral blood. The sequence derives from a man aged 50-59 years with COVID-19, enrolled during active disease. The chain carries TRBV19 and TRBJ1-6, with 7 bases fitting TRBD1. The CDR3 DNA reads TGTGCCAGTAGTATTCCGGACAGGCGGAATTCACCCCTCCACTTT. Translated: CASSIPDRRNSPLHF.